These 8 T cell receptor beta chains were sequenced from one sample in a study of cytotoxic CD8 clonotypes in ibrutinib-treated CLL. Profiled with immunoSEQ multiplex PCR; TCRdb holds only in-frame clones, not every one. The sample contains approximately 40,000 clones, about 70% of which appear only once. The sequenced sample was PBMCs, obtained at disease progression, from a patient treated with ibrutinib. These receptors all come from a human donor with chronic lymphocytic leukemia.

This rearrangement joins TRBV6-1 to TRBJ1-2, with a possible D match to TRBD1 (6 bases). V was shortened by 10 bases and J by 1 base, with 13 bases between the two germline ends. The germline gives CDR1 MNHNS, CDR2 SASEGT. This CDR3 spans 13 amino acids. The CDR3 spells CATWEQGNYGYTF. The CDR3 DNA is TGTGCCACCTGGGAACAGGGTAACTATGGCTACACCTTC.

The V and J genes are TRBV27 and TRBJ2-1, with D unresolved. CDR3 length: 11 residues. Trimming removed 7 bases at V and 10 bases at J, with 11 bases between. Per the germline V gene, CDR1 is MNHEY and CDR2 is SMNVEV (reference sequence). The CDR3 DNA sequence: TGTGCCAGCATTCACCGGTGGGAGCAGTTCTTC. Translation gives CASIHRWEQFF.

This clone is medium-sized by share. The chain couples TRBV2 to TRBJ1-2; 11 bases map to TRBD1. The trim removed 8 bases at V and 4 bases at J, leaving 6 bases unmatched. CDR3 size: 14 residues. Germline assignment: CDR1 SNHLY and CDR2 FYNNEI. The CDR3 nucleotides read TGTGCCAGCCCGGACAGGGGGCAAGGCTATGGCTACACCTTC. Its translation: CASPDRGQGYGYTF.

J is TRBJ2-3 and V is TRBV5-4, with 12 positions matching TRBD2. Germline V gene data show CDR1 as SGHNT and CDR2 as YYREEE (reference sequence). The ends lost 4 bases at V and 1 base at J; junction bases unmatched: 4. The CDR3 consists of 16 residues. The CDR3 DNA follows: TGTGCCAGCAGCCTGAGACTAGCGGGGGGCACAGATACGCAGTATTTT. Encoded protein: CASSLRLAGGTDTQYF.

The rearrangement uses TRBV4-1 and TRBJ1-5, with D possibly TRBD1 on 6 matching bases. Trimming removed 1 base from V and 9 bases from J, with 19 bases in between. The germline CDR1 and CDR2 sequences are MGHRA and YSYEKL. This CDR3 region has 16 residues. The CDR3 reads CASSQGAARGPRPQHF. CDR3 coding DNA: TGCGCCAGCAGCCAAGGTGCGGCCAGGGGACCTCGGCCCCAGCATTTT.

This CDR3 reads CASRFTEAFF. The CDR3 bases are TGTGCCAGCAGGTTCACTGAAGCTTTCTTT. This rearrangement joins TRBV5-8 to TRBJ1-1; D not resolved. The CDR3 is 10 residues long. Germline V lookup: CDR1 SGHTS, CDR2 YDEGEE. V lost 5 bases, J lost 4 bases, and 3 bases lay in between.

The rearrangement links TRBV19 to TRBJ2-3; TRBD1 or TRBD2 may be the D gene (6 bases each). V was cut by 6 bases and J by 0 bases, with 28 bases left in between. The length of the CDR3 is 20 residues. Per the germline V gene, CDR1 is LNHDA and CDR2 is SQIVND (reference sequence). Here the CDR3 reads CASRFPSRGADLHSTDTQYF. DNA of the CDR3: TGTGCCAGTAGATTCCCCTCGAGGGGGGCGGACCTTCATAGCACAGATACGCAGTATTTT. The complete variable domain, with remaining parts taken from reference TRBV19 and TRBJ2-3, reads DGGITQSPKYLFRKEGQNVTLSCEQNLNHDAMYWYRQDPGQGLRLIYYSQIVNDFQKGDIAEGYSVSREKKESFPLTVTSAQKNPTAFYLCASRFPSRGADLHSTDTQYFGPGTRLTVL.

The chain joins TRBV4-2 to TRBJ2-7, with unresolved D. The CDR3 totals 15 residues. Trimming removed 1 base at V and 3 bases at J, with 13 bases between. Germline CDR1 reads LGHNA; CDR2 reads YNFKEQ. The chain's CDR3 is CASSQVSSSLYEQYF. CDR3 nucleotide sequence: TGTGCCAGCAGCCAAGTAAGCTCCAGCCTCTACGAGCAGTACTTC.